One sample yielded the 11 T cell receptor beta chains listed below, sequenced in a study of OX40 agonist ivuxolimab in advanced cancers. Clones were sequenced by immunoSEQ multiplex PCR, and TCRdb holds only the in-frame ones, with some missing. This sample has some 100,000 clones, with around 84% found just once. The sample in question was CD4+ or CD8+ T cells sorted from blood, obtained in a trial of the OX40 agonist ivuxolimab. These receptors were collected from an adult with an advanced solid tumor such as melanoma, head and neck, liver or kidney cancer.

The gene calls are TRBV2 and TRBJ1-2; D remains ambiguous. There are 11 residues in the CDR3. Trimming left V 5 bases short and J 7 bases short, with 8 bases between. CDR1 is SNHLY and CDR2 is FYNNEI in the germline V gene. The CDR3 DNA reads as TGTGCCAGCAGTAGTGAGCTTGGCTACACCTTC. It encodes CASSSELGYTF.

The J gene is TRBJ1-4, the V gene TRBV10-3; D possibly corresponds to TRBD1 (6 bases). The germline V gene has CDR1 ENHRY and CDR2 SYGVKD. The CDR3 is 17 amino acids. V was clipped by 2 bases and J by 3 bases, with 16 bases between them. The DNA for the CDR3 is TGTGCCATCAGTGAGAAGAGGGGGGCGCAGGCTAATGAAAAACTGTTTTTT. Its protein is CAISEKRGAQANEKLFF.

The chain carries TRBV5-8 and TRBJ2-2; TRBD2 matches 9 bases. This CDR3 region has 19 residues. Germline lookup yields CDR1 SGHTS and CDR2 YDEGEE. V was clipped by 0 bases and J by 0 bases; unmatched bases: 9. In DNA, the CDR3 is TGTGCCAGCAGCTTGGGATTTAGCGGGGGAGCCGCGAACACCGGGGAGCTGTTTTTT. Its protein is CASSLGFSGGAANTGELFF.

Worth noting for this clone: Other DNA variants within this sample encode the same CDR3. The chain employs TRBV11-2 and TRBJ1-2; no definite D call. Germline CDR1 SGHAT, CDR2 FQNNGV. The CDR3 consists of 15 residues. V was trimmed by 1 base and J by 2 bases, leaving 11 bases between them. CDR3 nucleotides: TGTGCCAGCAGCTTAGGAGGTACCAACAACTATGGCTACACCTTC. As protein: CASSLGGTNNYGYTF.

This chain connects TRBV2 to TRBJ2-5, with TRBD1 matching over 9 bases. CDR1 is SNHLY and CDR2 is FYNNEI in the germline V gene. The CDR3 is 14 amino acids. Trimming cost V 1 base and J 5 bases; bases outside gene matches: 2. The CDR3 region has the DNA TGTGCCAGCAGTGAAGGGACAGGGGAGGAGACCCAGTACTTC. This codes for CASSEGTGEETQYF.

The chain couples TRBV5-8 to TRBJ2-7; D is perhaps TRBD1 (5 bases). CDR3 size: 12 residues. The V gene's germline CDR1 is SGHTS and CDR2 YDEGEE. Deletions cut 1 base from V and 6 bases from J, with 8 bases between. Here the CDR3 DNA reads TGTGCCAGCAGCTTGAGCAGGGTCGAGCAGTACGTC. It encodes CASSLSRVEQYV.

The rearrangement uses TRBV7-9 and TRBJ1-4, with D perhaps matching TRBD1 (6 bases). The CDR3 totals 18 residues. Germline-derived CDR1 and CDR2 are SEHNR and FQNEAQ (reference sequence). V lost 2 bases and J 8 bases, leaving 24 bases between the germline ends. The CDR3 loop is CASSLLRQGSISGEKLFF. CDR3 DNA sequence: TGTGCCAGCAGCTTACTCCGGCAGGGGAGTATCTCGGGAGAAAAACTGTTTTTT.

The chain combines TRBV19 with TRBJ1-1, with 8 positions matching TRBD1. The CDR3 consists of 15 residues. CDR1 is LNHDA and CDR2 is SQIVND in the germline V gene (reference sequence). V lost 5 bases and J lost 5; bases outside the gene matches: 10. As DNA, the CDR3 is TGTGCCAGTAGTCCACGACAGGGGTCGGGTACTGAAGCTTTCTTT. Its protein product is CASSPRQGSGTEAFF.

For this clone: The same CDR3 can be traced to other DNA sequences in this sample. The rearrangement joins TRBV6-5 to TRBJ2-5; D not certain. This CDR3 has 11 residues. Germline V lookup: CDR1 MNHEY, CDR2 SVGAGI. V lost 5 bases and J lost 5, with 6 bases in between. The CDR3 sequence: CASSTRETQYF. CDR3 DNA sequence: TGTGCCAGCAGTACCAGGGAGACCCAGTACTTC.

V gene TRBV21-1 combines with J gene TRBJ1-6; the table assigns TRBD1, which was not confirmed against the DNA. TRBV21-1 is given as a pseudogene. The CDR3 is made up of 16 amino acids. This CDR3 is CASSFRRGQRNSPLHF. CDR3 nucleotides: TGTGCCAGCAGCTTTAGAAGGGGACAGAGGAATTCACCCCTCCACTTT.

There are a few counts of this clone. The gene calls are TRBV28 and TRBJ2-3; D unclear. CDR1 and CDR2 from the germline V gene are MDHEN and SYDVKM. This CDR3 contains 14 residues. V was pared by 3 bases and J by 7 bases, with 14 bases between. This CDR3 reads CASSLVHSGNTQYF. CDR3 sequence (DNA): TGTGCCAGCAGTTTGGTCCATTCGGGCAATACGCAGTATTTT.